Shown below are 9 T cell receptor beta chains from a single sample sequenced in a study of T cell repertoires in cytomegalovirus infection. These receptors lack a known antigen. TCRdb used MiXCR to reprocess the reads, holding one entry per CDR3 protein. Among 900,000 to 950,000 distinct CDR3 sequences listed, roughly 30% were seen once. The specimen comprised cultured CD8+ T cells from PBMCs, sampled from culture after CMV antigen stimulation. Receptors originate from a human donor in good health (CMV status not recorded). Some clones in this sample may be carry-over from other donors' samples.

The chain recombines TRBV12-3 or TRBV12-4 with TRBJ2-7; 8 nucleotides line up with TRBD2. The CDR3 loop spans 14 amino acids. Trimming cost V 6 bases and J 3 bases; bases outside gene matches: 7. The CDR3 protein is CASSQAGVSYEQYV. CDR3 bases: TGTGCCAGCAGCCAAGCGGGGGTGAGCTACGAGCAGTACGTC.

The rearrangement links TRBV5-1 to TRBJ1-2; the match to TRBD1 covers 7 bases. V was clipped by 5 bases and J by 5 bases; unmatched bases: 15. The CDR3 is 16 residues long. Germline CDR1 and CDR2: SGHRS and YFSETQ. The CDR3 nucleotides are TGCGCCAGCAGTCACAATGGGGGGACAGAAGAATATGGCTACACCTTC. Protein sequence: CASSHNGGTEEYGYTF.

This clonotype came up a few times. The gene calls are TRBV6-1 and TRBJ1-6, with D possibly matching TRBD1 (5 bases). Trimming left V 6 bases short and J 8 bases short, with 17 bases between. CDR1 MNHNS and CDR2 SASEGT come from the germline V gene. The CDR3 contains 15 residues. DNA for the CDR3: TGTGCCAGCAGGGCGGGGACCGGGGTTTATTCACCCCTCCACTTT. This codes for CASRAGTGVYSPLHF.

Ten or more counts support this clonotype. This sequence joins TRBV6-1 and TRBJ1-5, with 9 nucleotides matching TRBD1. CDR1 is MNHNS, CDR2 SASEGT, per germline. V dropped 5 bases and J dropped 8; count of bases not matched to a gene: 22. The CDR3 is 19 residues long. The CDR3 DNA follows: TGTGCCAGCAGTCTCAATCGCCATGCCGGGGGACAGGGTTGGAAGCCCCAGCATTTT. It is translated as CASSLNRHAGGQGWKPQHF.

The rearrangement uses TRBV20-1 and TRBJ1-1; 9 positions match TRBD1. Germline V gene lookup returns CDR1 DFQATT and CDR2 SNEGSKA (reference sequence). V shed 1 base and J 6 bases; nucleotides not matched to a gene: 6. The CDR3 runs 14 residues. The CDR3 sequence is CSARGVDRGAEAFF. Here the CDR3 DNA reads TGCAGTGCTAGAGGGGTGGACAGGGGCGCTGAAGCTTTCTTT.

A few counts support this clonotype. The gene calls are TRBV6-5 and TRBJ1-1; D remains unclear. CDR1 and CDR2 from the germline V gene are MNHEY and SVGAGI. V was shortened by 7 bases and J by 2 bases, with 11 bases between the two germline ends. This CDR3 is built from 13 residues. CDR3 amino acids: CASTLTRNTEAFF. The CDR3 coding sequence is TGTGCCAGCACCTTGACACGAAACACTGAAGCTTTCTTT.

The chain recombines TRBV27 with TRBJ2-5; 8 bases are a match to TRBD2. V lost 5 bases and J lost 2; bases outside the gene matches: 7. CDR1 is MNHEY, CDR2 SMNVEV, per germline (reference sequence). The length of the CDR3 is 15 residues. The DNA of the CDR3 is TGTGCCAGCAGTACAACGGGGGGGCGGCAAGAGACCCAGTACTTC. Encoded protein: CASSTTGGRQETQYF.

A remark on this clonotype: It is unclear where the CDR3 begins or ends on the DNA, so no DNA is shown, and the CDR3 is as TCRdb lists it. The chain employs TRBV7-4 and TRBJ1-2; the table calls TRBD1, which could not be checked here. The CDR3 contains 16 residues when both ends are counted. The germline CDR1 and CDR2 sequences are SGHVT and SQSDAQ. CDR3 in amino acids: CASSLAVGTGAYGNTF.

The table lists this clonotype with many counts. The rearrangement joins TRBV7-6 to TRBJ1-1, with D perhaps matching TRBD1 (6 bases). CDR1 and CDR2 from the germline V gene are SGHVS and FNYEAQ. V was clipped by 1 base and J by 4 bases, with 10 bases between them. CDR3 length: 14 amino acids. CDR3 protein: CASSLGGGGTEAFF. The CDR3, as DNA: TGTGCCAGCAGCTTAGGAGGGGGAGGCACTGAAGCTTTCTTT.